What follows are 14 T cell receptor beta chains derived from one specimen sequenced in a study of T cell changes during pregnancy in multiple sclerosis. Profiled with immunoSEQ multiplex PCR; TCRdb holds only in-frame clones, not every one. The sample lists about 79,000 clones, 90% to 95% occurring once. Sequenced material: peripheral blood, taken in the second trimester of pregnancy. All receptors come from a female donor in good health, enrolled as a control in a pregnancy study.

The gene calls are TRBV7-2 and TRBJ1-5, with D perhaps TRBD1 (5 bases). This CDR3 region has 16 residues. CDR1 SGHTA and CDR2 FQGNSA come from the germline V gene. Trimming left V 5 bases short and J 4 bases short, with 18 bases between. The CDR3, as DNA: TGTGCCAGCAGCCCGGCCCCGGCAGGGCGGAATCAGCCCCAGCATTTT. It is translated as CASSPAPAGRNQPQHF.

The DNA of the CDR3 is TGTGCCAGCCGACGACAGGCGAATCAGCCCCAGCATTTT. Its translation is CASRRQANQPQHF. The chain combines TRBV2 with TRBJ1-5; a possible D gene is TRBD1 (6 bases). V was trimmed by 8 bases and J by 4 bases, leaving 12 bases between them. CDR3 length equals 13 residues. The germline CDR1 and CDR2 sequences are SNHLY and FYNNEI.

CDR3 amino acids: CASSGQGPKNYEQYF. CDR3 sequence (DNA): TGCGCCAGCAGTGGTCAGGGTCCTAAAAACTACGAGCAGTACTTC. The chain has TRBV10-1 and TRBJ2-7; weak D call: TRBD1 (5 bases). The CDR3 extends over 15 amino acids. Trimming shortened V by 4 bases and J by 3 bases, and 16 bases separated the two germline ends. Germline-derived CDR1 and CDR2 are WNHNN and SYGVQD (reference sequence).

The rearrangement links TRBV13 to TRBJ2-3, with a possible D match to TRBD1 (5 bases). The CDR3 contains 14 residues. V lost 3 bases to trimming and J lost 5 bases, with 12 bases between them. Looked up from germline, CDR1 is PRHDT and CDR2 is FYEKMQ (reference sequence). CDR3 bases: TGTGCCAGCAGCTTTTCCCAGGGAATAGATACGCAGTATTTT. Its translation is CASSFSQGIDTQYF.

The V call is TRBV2, the J call TRBJ1-2, with TRBD1 as a possible D gene (6 bases). This CDR3 comprises 14 residues. The V gene lost 4 bases and the J gene lost 7 bases, with 16 bases spanning the gap. The germline V gene has CDR1 SNHLY and CDR2 FYNNEI. The CDR3 sequence: CASSGGQSGRGYTF. Here the CDR3 DNA reads TGTGCCAGCAGTGGCGGACAGTCTGGGCGTGGCTACACCTTC. The whole variable domain, filled in from reference TRBV2 and TRBJ1-2, reads EPEVTQTPSHQVTQMGQEVILRCVPISNHLYFYWYRQILGQKVEFLVSFYNNEISEKSEIFDDQFSVERPDGSNFTLKIRSTKLEDSAMYFCASSGGQSGRGYTFGSGTRLTVV.

The chain recombines TRBV4-3 with TRBJ2-3; 14 nucleotides agree with TRBD2. Per germline, CDR1 LGHNA and CDR2 YSLEER. The CDR3 loop spans 18 amino acids. V gave up 3 bases and J gave up 4 bases; unmatched junction bases: 9. The CDR3 here is CASSQRVGTSGGADTQYF. CDR3 DNA: TGCGCCAGCAGCCAGAGAGTCGGGACTAGCGGGGGTGCAGATACGCAGTATTTT.

The rearrangement links TRBV9 to TRBJ1-6; D might be TRBD1 (6 bases). This CDR3 has 17 residues. Germline V gives CDR1 SGDLS, CDR2 YYNGEE. The V end lost 0 bases, the J end lost 5 bases, and 15 bases lay between the germline ends. In DNA, the CDR3 is TGTGCCAGCAGCGTAGGGCGGGGGGCTAAGGATAATTCACCCCTCCACTTT. This translates into CASSVGRGAKDNSPLHF.

The J gene is TRBJ1-1, the V gene TRBV5-6; D unclear. The V gene's germline CDR1 is SGHDT and CDR2 YYEEEE. Trimming pared 1 base from V and 0 bases from J, leaving 13 bases between. The CDR3 length is 16 residues. CDR3 bases: TGTGCCAGCAGCTTGTTTATCTCCAACTTGAACACTGAAGCTTTCTTT. This sequence encodes CASSLFISNLNTEAFF.

This clone has a single count. The chain has TRBV18 and TRBJ1-1; 7 nucleotides match TRBD1. V shed 1 base and J 0 bases; nucleotides not matched to a gene: 8. The germline V gene encodes CDR1 KGHSH and CDR2 LQKENI. The CDR3 runs to 17 residues. The CDR3 DNA reads as TGTGCCAGCTCACCACTTACAGGGGACGCGGTGAACACTGAAGCTTTCTTT. Translation: CASSPLTGDAVNTEAFF. The complete variable domain, with remaining parts taken from reference TRBV18 and TRBJ1-1, reads NAGVMQNPRHLVRRRGQEARLRCSPMKGHSHVYWYRQLPEEGLKFMVYLQKENIIDESGMPKERFSAEFPKEGPSILRIQQVVRGDSAAYFCASSPLTGDAVNTEAFFGQGTRLTVV.

The genes are TRBV10-3 and TRBJ2-2; D might be TRBD1 (5 bases). Trimming removed 0 bases at V and 0 bases at J, with 8 bases between. Germline loops: CDR1 ENHRY, CDR2 SYGVKD. This CDR3 comprises 16 residues. DNA of the CDR3: TGTGCCATCAGTGAGTCCAGGGCCGCGAACACCGGGGAGCTGTTTTTT. This encodes CAISESRAANTGELFF.

This chain connects TRBV5-4 to TRBJ1-1; D perhaps matches TRBD1 (5 bases). The CDR3 loop spans 13 amino acids. Germline lookup yields CDR1 SGHNT and CDR2 YYREEE (reference sequence). V was shortened by 6 bases and J by 0 bases, with 9 bases between the two germline ends. CDR3 sequence reads: CASKATVNTEAFF. In DNA form, the CDR3 reads TGTGCCAGCAAAGCGACAGTGAACACTGAAGCTTTCTTT.

The rearrangement uses TRBV6-5 and TRBJ1-3, with D hard to call. The length of the CDR3 is 14 residues. V was shortened by 8 bases and J by 0 bases, with 11 bases between the two germline ends. Germline V CDR1 and CDR2: MNHEY, SVGAGI. CDR3 in DNA: TGTGCCAGCTGGACTCCCCTCTCTGGAAACACCATATATTTT. Translating it yields CASWTPLSGNTIYF.

The genes are TRBV21-1 and TRBJ1-1; the DNA was not compared with TRBD1, the D call given in the table. TRBV21-1 is given as a pseudogene. The CDR3 runs to 17 residues. The CDR3 is CASSNSGTGGREAEAFF. In DNA, the CDR3 is TGTGCCAGCAGCAATAGCGGGACAGGGGGACGGGAAGCTGAAGCTTTCTTT.

The chain has TRBV7-2 and TRBJ2-1; 15 bases are shared with TRBD2. V lost 4 bases and J lost 15; bases outside the gene matches: 7. This CDR3 spans 14 amino acids. The V gene's germline CDR1 is SGHTA and CDR2 FQGNSA. The CDR3 sequence: CASSSGLAGGVGFF. As DNA, the CDR3 is TGTGCCAGCAGCTCCGGACTAGCGGGGGGGGTGGGGTTCTTC.